A selection of T cell receptor beta chains follows, all from one sample in a study of cytomegalovirus exposure and HLA in healthy donors. Repertoires were generated with immunoSEQ multiplex PCR, while TCRdb's copy carries only in-frame clones and drops some. Listed are more than 85,000 clones; 5.5% falls within the top ten. The sample taken for sequencing was PBMCs. These receptor sequences come from a girl under 18 in good health and CMV-seropositive. Both conserved end residues are part of each CDR3. A D gene is named only where the DNA matches it firmly.

TRBD2,17,TRBV11-2,CASSLEGLAGGYDEQFF
.,15,TRBV10-1,CASSELPPANYGYTF
TRBD2,17,TRBV19,CASSIPLTSGGTYEQYF
TRBD1,15,TRBV9,CASSLRTGYRDTQYF
.,14,TRBV18,CASSPAGSQETQYF
.,13,TRBV7-8,CASSGDRQETQYF
TRBD2,15,TRBV10-3,CATHDSGGNQETQYF
.,15,TRBV28,CASILSSGVGGELFF
TRBD2,14,TRBV4-2,CASSHRLADNEQFF
.,12,TRBV10-3,CAISDTRDEQYF
TRBD1,17,TRBV5-1,CASSLERGTGDNSPLHF
.,14,TRBV7-6,CASSPLGENTEAFF
.,16,TRBV7-6,CASSLAAMSSDNEQFF
TRBD2,16,TRBV7-6,CASSLGVPSGEGEQFF
.,17,TRBV4-2,CASSQDKFQATNTEAFF
TRBD2,16,TRBV9,CASSASPGTSGETQYF
.,15,TRBV11-2,CASSSDQGMNTEAFF
TRBD1,14,TRBV9,CASSAQGTGREQFF
.,14,TRBV5-1,CASSSAASNTEAFF
.,15,TRBV19,CASSIMSGKTVFQYF
.,18,TRBV5-4,CASSLGLSISSGANVLTF
.,14,TRBV13,CASSLGQNTGELFF
TRBD1,16,TRBV9,CASSLRTGGGQETQYF
.,13,TRBV18,CASSPADTGELFF
TRBD2,14,TRBV6-5,CASSPRGTSSEQFF
.,13,TRBV6-1,CASSLTGGTEAFF
TRBD1,14,TRBV7-9,CASSAHRGTDTQYF